Presented here are 12 T cell receptor beta chains from one specimen sequenced in a study of T cell repertoires in cytomegalovirus infection. TCRdb redid the calling of the reads with MiXCR, one entry per CDR3 protein. The profile covers about 350,000 distinct CDR3 sequences, with about a third appearing a single time and about 13% taken by the ten largest. Antigens of these TCRs are unknown. This specimen was cultured PBMCs, taken from culture after CMV antigen stimulation. These receptors were collected from a human donor in good health (CMV status not recorded). Some clones in this sample may be carry-over from other donors' samples.

The chain has TRBV20-1 and TRBJ2-3; D possibly corresponds to TRBD2 (7 bases). The CDR3 runs 14 residues. The V gene's germline CDR1 is DFQATT and CDR2 SNEGSKA (reference sequence). The V end lost 6 bases, the J end lost 5 bases, and 18 bases lay between the germline ends. The CDR3 DNA reads TGCAGTGCAACTGGGGGGAGGGGGGAAGATACGCAGTATTTT. This translates into CSATGGRGEDTQYF.

This chain connects TRBV12-3 or TRBV12-4 to TRBJ1-1; D is uncertain. This CDR3 has 12 amino acids. V lost 5 bases and J 4 bases, leaving 8 bases between the germline ends. In DNA, the CDR3 is TGTGCCAGCAGTCCACACGGCACTGAAGCTTTCTTT. It translates to CASSPHGTEAFF.

This clonotype was counted between two and nine times. The rearrangement joins TRBV2 to TRBJ2-7; TRBD1 aligns across 7 bases. The ends lost 11 bases at V and 9 bases at J; junction bases unmatched: 16. CDR1 and CDR2 (germline): SNHLY, FYNNEI. This CDR3 contains 13 residues. The CDR3 sequence is CAGSGQTSTRQYF. CDR3 nucleotides: TGTGCCGGTTCGGGACAGACCTCTACGAGGCAGTACTTC.

In this sample, this clonotype turned up a few times. The chain employs TRBV7-2 and TRBJ1-1; D possibly corresponds to TRBD1 (5 bases). Looked up from germline, CDR1 is SGHTA and CDR2 is FQGNSA. The CDR3 has 14 amino acids. V was trimmed by 3 bases and J by 2 bases, leaving 10 bases between them. The CDR3 DNA reads as TGTGCCAGCAGCTTCCTGACAGCAAACACTGAAGCTTTCTTT. Translated, it gives CASSFLTANTEAFF.

CDR3 nucleotide sequence: TGTGCCAGCAGCTTTACTAGCGGCACAGATACGCAGTATTTT. Protein product: CASSFTSGTDTQYF. J is TRBJ2-3 and V is TRBV7-2; 7 bases line up with TRBD2. The CDR3 has 14 residues. J was trimmed by 1 base and V by 3 bases; bases with no gene match: 1. CDR1 SGHTA and CDR2 FQGNSA come from the germline V gene.

V usage is TRBV29-1 and J usage is TRBJ1-1; 7 bases agree with TRBD1. Unmatched junction bases numbered 8, after V lost 4 bases and J lost 0 bases. The germline V gene has CDR1 SQVTM and CDR2 ANQGSEA. CDR3 length: 15 residues. CDR3 in amino acids: CSVGGGLSVNTEAFF. CDR3 nucleotides: TGCAGCGTTGGAGGGGGCCTTAGCGTGAACACTGAAGCTTTCTTT.

The rearrangement links TRBV19 to TRBJ1-2; no clear D gene. The V end lost 6 bases, the J end lost 3 bases, and 11 bases lay between the germline ends. The CDR3 covers 13 residues. Germline V lookup: CDR1 LNHDA, CDR2 SQIVND (reference sequence). CDR3 residues: CASRPSGYYGYTF. The CDR3 bases are TGTGCCAGTAGACCCTCGGGGTACTATGGCTACACCTTC.

The chain carries TRBV4-1 and TRBJ1-6; perhaps TRBD1 as D (6 bases). The CDR3 totals 17 residues. Trimming stripped 4 bases from V and 7 bases from J, with 20 bases between. Germline CDR1 reads MGHRA; CDR2 reads YSYEKL. The CDR3 here is CASSPSLGGHTNSPLHF. The CDR3 nucleotides read TGCGCCAGCAGCCCCAGTCTTGGGGGGCACACGAATTCACCCCTCCACTTT.

This clonotype was seen a few times. The chain links TRBV5-5 to TRBJ2-7; no clear D gene. In germline, CDR1 is SGHKS, CDR2 YYEKEE (reference sequence). The germline V and J ends were trimmed by 0 bases and 9 bases, with 13 bases remaining between them. The CDR3 extends over 13 amino acids. The CDR3 DNA follows: TGTGCCAGCAGCTTGGCCGGTGGAAGGCGGCAGTACTTC. This gives the protein CASSLAGGRRQYF.

This clonotype showed up just a few times. CDR3 in amino acids: CASSVSQKVYGYTF. The CDR3 DNA reads as TGTGCCAGCAGTGTTAGCCAAAAGGTGTATGGCTACACCTTC. The rearrangement uses TRBV2 and TRBJ1-2; D is ambiguous. CDR3 length: 14 residues. The germline V gene encodes CDR1 SNHLY and CDR2 FYNNEI. The V gene lost 4 bases and the J gene lost 5 bases, with 14 bases spanning the gap.

The J gene is TRBJ2-2, the V gene TRBV4-1; 10 nucleotides agree with TRBD2. Germline V gene lookup returns CDR1 MGHRA and CDR2 YSYEKL. Trimming cost V 0 bases and J 8 bases; bases outside gene matches: 6. The CDR3 covers 16 residues. CDR3 bases: TGCGCCAGCAGCCAAGAGGCAGCGGGAGGGCCTGGGGAGCTGTTTTTT. Its protein is CASSQEAAGGPGELFF.

The rearrangement links TRBV5-4 to TRBJ2-3; 10 nucleotides align to TRBD2. The V and J ends lost 2 bases and 0 bases, in that order; junction bases with no gene match: 6. This CDR3 comprises 17 residues. CDR1 SGHNT and CDR2 YYREEE come from the germline V gene (reference sequence). CDR3 loop: CASSFRGLAASTDTQYF. CDR3 DNA sequence: TGTGCCAGCAGCTTCCGCGGACTAGCGGCGAGCACAGATACGCAGTATTTT.